This T cell receptor (beta chain) was documented in a study of blood T cell repertoires in COVID-19. Study-level information: Acute and convalescent COVID-19 specimens originated in the United States, Italy and Spain.

Only in-frame clones appear in the TCRdb table, and some are missing; sequencing was by immunoSEQ multiplex PCR. Of some 110,000 clones listed, 87% are singletons. CDR1 is ENHRY, CDR2 SYGVKD, per germline. V lost 3 bases, J lost 1 base, and 12 bases lay in between. This CDR3 spans 16 amino acids. The chain has TRBV10-3 and TRBJ2-2; weak D call: TRBD1 (6 bases). The clonotype was recovered from a human donor in a cohort sampled during active COVID-19. Sequenced input: peripheral blood. CDR3 nucleotides: TGTGCCATCAGTGATCGGCAGGGGCTGAACACCGGGGAGCTGTTTTTT. Its translation: CAISDRQGLNTGELFF.